The clone carrying this T cell receptor (beta chain) was seen more than once but under ten times. Its antigen is undetermined. These data come from a study of early T cells in non-severe SARS-CoV-2 infection. On the study more broadly: Sequencing used unsorted whole-blood bulk RNA, so chains lack pairing.

General study findings and limits: VDJdb matching, biased toward anti-spike CD8 responses, missed private and CD4 specificities.

Germline V gives CDR1 SGHKS, CDR2 YYEKEE (reference sequence). The V end lost 4 bases, the J end lost 0 bases, and 9 bases lay between the germline ends. The CDR3 contains 14 residues. Individual cDNA molecules carried attached unique molecular identifiers. TCRdb reprocessed the 5' RACE reads with MiXCR, giving one entry per CDR3 protein. Seen here are around 64,000 distinct CDR3 sequences, 10% to 15% observed once, and the top ten hold 6% to 7%. This sequence joins TRBV5-5 and TRBJ2-3; a weak D match, TRBD1 (6 bases). The sequenced material came from whole blood. The sequence came from an adult who was a healthcare worker with PCR-confirmed SARS-CoV-2 infection or an uninfected control (not recorded which). The CDR3 coding sequence is TGTGCCAGCAGCGCCGACAGGAGCACAGATACGCAGTATTTT. It codes for CASSADRSTDTQYF.